A single TCR beta chain is shown here with its context. The antigen is undetermined. Every subset had its genomic DNA shared out evenly among several immunoSEQ plates. On sorted subsets, replicate PCRs used 200 to 250 ng DNA, or 25,000 to 35,000 T cell genomes. Assay: immunoSEQ multiplex PCR; the TCRdb copy retains only in-frame clones and omits some. Here the sample spans nearly 2 million clones, approximately 95% being singletons. The data stem from a study of shared clonotypes between healthy human individuals. Study-wide findings and caveats: The study sampled only blood, and tissue repertoires likely differ. The sharing of 4% to 5.5% of naive CD4 clonotypes was seen across a handful of donors.

CD45RO negativity and positive selection for CCR7 defined naive CD8 cells, a population that excluded terminally differentiated effector memory CD45RA+ cells. The sequence derives from a man aged 18 to 30 in good health. Sample: naive CD8+ T cells sorted from blood.

The CDR3 reads CASSPLGQETQYF. Here the CDR3 DNA reads TGTGCCAGCAGTCCTTTGGGCCAGGAGACCCAGTACTTC. The chain has TRBV27 and TRBJ2-5; D is unclear. Germline lookup yields CDR1 MNHEY and CDR2 SMNVEV (reference sequence). Trimming shortened V by 5 bases and J by 5 bases, and 12 bases separated the two germline ends. The length of the CDR3 is 13 residues.